Listed below are T cell receptor beta chains from one sample, sequenced in a study of CD8 T cells in ankylosing spondylitis. TCRdb ran MiXCR on the 5' RACE reads and lists one entry per CDR3 protein. The table shows around 440,000 distinct CDR3 sequences, with roughly 15% occurring only once. Sequencing was performed on blood, either unsorted or a sorted T cell fraction (not recorded which). Receptor source: a male donor with ankylosing spondylitis. The CDR3 runs from the conserved cysteine through the conserved F or W. D genes are given only for firm matches. Where a row states a size, it is once, few, many or the class of an expanded clone; other rows omit it.

TRBJ1-1 TRBV3-1 NA few CASSSRSGTPNTEAFF TGTGCCAGCAGCTCCCGTTCCGGGACACCGAACACTGAAGCTTTCTTT
TRBJ1-1 TRBV9 NA few CASSPPGNTEAFF TGTGCCAGCAGCCCACCAGGGAACACTGAAGCTTTCTTT
TRBJ1-1 TRBV30 NA NA CAWTPSRTEAFF TGTGCCTGGACCCCCTCCCGGACTGAAGCTTTCTTT
TRBJ2-1 TRBV7-2 TRBD1 few CASSMLGTGLNEQFF TGTGCCAGCAGTATGCTCGGGACAGGGCTAAATGAGCAGTTCTTC
TRBJ1-1 TRBV9 NA few CASSSRTDGNTEAFF TGTGCCAGCAGCTCCCGGACGGACGGGAACACTGAAGCTTTCTTT
TRBJ2-1 TRBV9 TRBD2 once CASSTGGRRDNEQFF TGTGCCAGCAGCACAGGCGGGAGACGGGACAATGAGCAGTTCTTC
TRBJ2-7 TRBV6-5 NA few CASSFDRSSYEQYF TGTGCCAGCAGTTTCGACAGGAGCTCCTACGAGCAGTACTTC
TRBJ2-7 TRBV20-1 TRBD1 NA CSAYQQGQEIYEQYF TGCAGTGCTTACCAACAGGGGCAAGAAATCTACGAGCAGTACTTC
TRBJ1-1 TRBV12-3/TRBV12-4 NA NA CASSLSTPVVAAFF TGTGCCAGCAGTTTATCGACGCCAGTTGTTGCAGCTTTCTTT
TRBJ1-2 TRBV7-2 TRBD1 NA CASSLQGAAMGGYTF TGTGCCAGCAGCCTCCAGGGGGCGGCTATGGGTGGCTACACCTTC
TRBJ2-1 TRBV20-1 TRBD1 NA CSADPGQSYNEQFF TGCAGTGCGGACCCGGGACAGTCCTACAATGAGCAGTTCTTC
TRBJ1-3 TRBV18 NA NA CASSPDRRSGNTIYF TGTGCCAGCTCACCAGACAGGCGCTCTGGAAACACCATATATTTT